This T cell receptor (beta chain) comes out of a study of control samples from healthy donors and cancer patients. Assay: immunoSEQ multiplex PCR; the TCRdb copy retains only in-frame clones and omits some. The data show about 79,000 clones, over 85% seen once. Germline lookup yields CDR1 LNHDA and CDR2 SQIVND (reference sequence). V was pared by 5 bases and J by 4 bases, with 5 bases of the junction left unmatched. The CDR3 sequence is 15 residues long. The sequence came from a woman in her thirties or forties with lung cancer. This rearrangement joins TRBV19 to TRBJ1-5; 10 positions agree with TRBD1. The sample was PBMCs. The CDR3 nucleotides are TGTGCCAGTAGTCCCTGGGGACAGGGGAATCAGCCCCAGCATTTT. Translated, it gives CASSPWGQGNQPQHF.